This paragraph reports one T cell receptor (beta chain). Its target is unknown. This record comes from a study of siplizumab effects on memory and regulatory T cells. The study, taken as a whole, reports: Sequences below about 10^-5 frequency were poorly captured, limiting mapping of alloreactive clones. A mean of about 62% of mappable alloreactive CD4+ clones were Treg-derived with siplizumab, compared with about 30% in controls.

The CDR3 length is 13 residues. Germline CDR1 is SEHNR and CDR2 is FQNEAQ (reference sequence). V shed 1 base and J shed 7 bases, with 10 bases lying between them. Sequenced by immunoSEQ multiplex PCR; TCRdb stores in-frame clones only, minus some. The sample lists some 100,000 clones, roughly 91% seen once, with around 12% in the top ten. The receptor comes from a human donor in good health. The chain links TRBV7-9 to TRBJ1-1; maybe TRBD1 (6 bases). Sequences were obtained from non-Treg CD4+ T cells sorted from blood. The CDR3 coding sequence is TGTGCCAGCAGCTTAGGAGGGGGTAGTGAAGCTTTCTTT. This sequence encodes CASSLGGGSEAFF.